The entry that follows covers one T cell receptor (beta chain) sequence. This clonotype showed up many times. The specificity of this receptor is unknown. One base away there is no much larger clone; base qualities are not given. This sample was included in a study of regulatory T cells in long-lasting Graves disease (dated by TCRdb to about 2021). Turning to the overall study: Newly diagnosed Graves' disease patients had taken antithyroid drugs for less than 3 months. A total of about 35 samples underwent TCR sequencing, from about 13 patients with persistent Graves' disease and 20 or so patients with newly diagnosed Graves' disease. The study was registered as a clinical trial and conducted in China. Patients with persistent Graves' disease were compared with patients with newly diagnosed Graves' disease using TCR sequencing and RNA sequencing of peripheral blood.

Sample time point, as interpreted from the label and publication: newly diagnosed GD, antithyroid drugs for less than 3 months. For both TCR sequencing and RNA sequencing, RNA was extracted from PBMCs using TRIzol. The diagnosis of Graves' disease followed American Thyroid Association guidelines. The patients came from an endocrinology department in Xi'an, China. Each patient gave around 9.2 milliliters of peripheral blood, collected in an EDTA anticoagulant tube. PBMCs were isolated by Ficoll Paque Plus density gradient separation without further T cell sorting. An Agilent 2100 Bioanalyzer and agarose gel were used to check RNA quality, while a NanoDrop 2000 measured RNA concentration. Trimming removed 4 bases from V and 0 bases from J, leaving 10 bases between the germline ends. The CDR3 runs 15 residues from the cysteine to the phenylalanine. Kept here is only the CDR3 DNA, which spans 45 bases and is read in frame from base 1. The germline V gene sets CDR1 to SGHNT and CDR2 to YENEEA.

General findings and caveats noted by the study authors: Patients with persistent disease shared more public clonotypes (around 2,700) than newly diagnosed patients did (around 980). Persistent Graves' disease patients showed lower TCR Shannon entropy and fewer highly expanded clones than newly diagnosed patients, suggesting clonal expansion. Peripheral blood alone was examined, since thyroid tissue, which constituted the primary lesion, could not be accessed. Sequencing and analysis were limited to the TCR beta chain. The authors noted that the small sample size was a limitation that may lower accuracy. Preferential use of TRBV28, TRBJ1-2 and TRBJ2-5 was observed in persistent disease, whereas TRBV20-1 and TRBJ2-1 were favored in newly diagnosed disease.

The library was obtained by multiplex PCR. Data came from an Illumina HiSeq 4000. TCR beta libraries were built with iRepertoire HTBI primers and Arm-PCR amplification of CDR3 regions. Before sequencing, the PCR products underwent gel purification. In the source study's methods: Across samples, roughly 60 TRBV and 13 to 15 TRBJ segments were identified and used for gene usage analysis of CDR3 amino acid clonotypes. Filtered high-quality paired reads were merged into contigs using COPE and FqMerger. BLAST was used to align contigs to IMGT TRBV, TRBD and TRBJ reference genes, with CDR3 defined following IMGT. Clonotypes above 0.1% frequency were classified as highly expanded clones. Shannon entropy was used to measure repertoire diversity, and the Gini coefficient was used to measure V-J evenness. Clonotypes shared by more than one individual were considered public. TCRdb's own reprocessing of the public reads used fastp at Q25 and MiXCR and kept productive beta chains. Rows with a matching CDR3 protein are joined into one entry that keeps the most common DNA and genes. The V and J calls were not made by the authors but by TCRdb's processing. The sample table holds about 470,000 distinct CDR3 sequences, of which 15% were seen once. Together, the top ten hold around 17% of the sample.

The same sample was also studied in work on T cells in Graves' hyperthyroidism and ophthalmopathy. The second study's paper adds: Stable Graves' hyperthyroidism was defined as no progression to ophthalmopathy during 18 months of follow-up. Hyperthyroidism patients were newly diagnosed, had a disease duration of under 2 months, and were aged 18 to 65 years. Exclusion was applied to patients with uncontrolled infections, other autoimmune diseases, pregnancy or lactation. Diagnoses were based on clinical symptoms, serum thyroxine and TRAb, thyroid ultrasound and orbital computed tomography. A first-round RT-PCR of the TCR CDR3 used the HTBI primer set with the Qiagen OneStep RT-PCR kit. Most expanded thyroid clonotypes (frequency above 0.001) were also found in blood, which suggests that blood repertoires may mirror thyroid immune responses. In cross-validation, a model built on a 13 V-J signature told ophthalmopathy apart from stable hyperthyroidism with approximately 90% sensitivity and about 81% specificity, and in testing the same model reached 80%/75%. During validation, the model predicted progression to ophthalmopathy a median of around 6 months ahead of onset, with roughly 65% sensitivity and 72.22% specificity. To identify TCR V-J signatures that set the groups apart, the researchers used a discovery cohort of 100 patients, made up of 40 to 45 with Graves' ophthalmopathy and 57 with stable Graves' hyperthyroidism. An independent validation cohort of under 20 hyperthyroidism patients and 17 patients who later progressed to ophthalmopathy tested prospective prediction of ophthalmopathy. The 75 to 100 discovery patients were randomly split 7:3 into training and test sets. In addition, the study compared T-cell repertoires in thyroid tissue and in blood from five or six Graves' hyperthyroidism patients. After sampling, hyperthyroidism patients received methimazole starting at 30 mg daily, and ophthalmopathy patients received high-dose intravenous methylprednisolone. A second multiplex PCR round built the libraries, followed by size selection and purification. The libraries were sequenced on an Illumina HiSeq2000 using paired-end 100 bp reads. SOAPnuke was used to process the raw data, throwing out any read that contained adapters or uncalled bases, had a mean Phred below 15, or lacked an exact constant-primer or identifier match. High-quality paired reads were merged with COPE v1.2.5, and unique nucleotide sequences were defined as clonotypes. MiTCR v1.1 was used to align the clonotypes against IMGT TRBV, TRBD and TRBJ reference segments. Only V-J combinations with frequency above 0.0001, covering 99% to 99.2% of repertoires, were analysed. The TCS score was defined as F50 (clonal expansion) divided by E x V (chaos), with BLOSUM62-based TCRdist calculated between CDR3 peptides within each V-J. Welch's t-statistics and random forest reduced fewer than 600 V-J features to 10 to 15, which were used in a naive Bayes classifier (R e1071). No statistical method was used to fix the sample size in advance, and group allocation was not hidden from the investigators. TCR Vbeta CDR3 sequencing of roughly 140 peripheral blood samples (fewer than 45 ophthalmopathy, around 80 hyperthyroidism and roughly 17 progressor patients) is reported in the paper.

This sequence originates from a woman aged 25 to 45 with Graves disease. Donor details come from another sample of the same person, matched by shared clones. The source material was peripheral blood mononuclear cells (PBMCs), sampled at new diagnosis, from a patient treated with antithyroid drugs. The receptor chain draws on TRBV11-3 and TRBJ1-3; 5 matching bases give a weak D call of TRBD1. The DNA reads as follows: TGTGCCAGCAGCTATGCGGGACCCTCTGGAAACACCATATATTTT. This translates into CASSYAGPSGNTIYF.